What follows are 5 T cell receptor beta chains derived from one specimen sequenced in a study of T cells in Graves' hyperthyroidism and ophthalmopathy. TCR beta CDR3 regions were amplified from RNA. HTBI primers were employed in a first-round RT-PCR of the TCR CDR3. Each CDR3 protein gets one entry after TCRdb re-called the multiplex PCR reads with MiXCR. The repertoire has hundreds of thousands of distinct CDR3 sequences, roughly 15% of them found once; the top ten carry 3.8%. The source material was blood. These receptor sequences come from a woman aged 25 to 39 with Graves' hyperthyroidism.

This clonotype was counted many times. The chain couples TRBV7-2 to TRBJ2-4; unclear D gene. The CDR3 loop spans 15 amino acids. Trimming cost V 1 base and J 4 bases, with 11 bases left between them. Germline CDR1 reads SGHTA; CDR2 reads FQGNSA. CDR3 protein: CASSLGPLQKNIQYF. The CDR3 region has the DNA TGTGCCAGCAGCTTAGGTCCGCTACAGAAAAACATTCAGTACTTC.

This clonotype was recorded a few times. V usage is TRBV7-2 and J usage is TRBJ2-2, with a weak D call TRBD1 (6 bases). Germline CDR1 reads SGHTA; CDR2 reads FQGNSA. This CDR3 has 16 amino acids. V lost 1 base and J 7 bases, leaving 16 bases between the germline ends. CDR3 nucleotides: TGTGCCAGCAGCTTAGAGCTGGGACATTTTTACGGGGAGCTGTTTTTT. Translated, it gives CASSLELGHFYGELFF.

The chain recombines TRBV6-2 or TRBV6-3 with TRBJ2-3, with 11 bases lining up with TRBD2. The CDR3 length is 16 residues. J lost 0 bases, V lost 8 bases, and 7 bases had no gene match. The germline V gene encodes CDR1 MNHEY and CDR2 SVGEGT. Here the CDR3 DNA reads TGTGCCAGCGGCGGACTAGCGGGTGTCAGCACAGATACGCAGTATTTT. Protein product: CASGGLAGVSTDTQYF.

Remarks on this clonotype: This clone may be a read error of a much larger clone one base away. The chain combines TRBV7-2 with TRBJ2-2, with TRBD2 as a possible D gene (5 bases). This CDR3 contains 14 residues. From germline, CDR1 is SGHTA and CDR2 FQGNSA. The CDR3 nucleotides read TGTGCCAGCAGCTTACGTAGAGATACCGGGGAGCTGTCTTTT. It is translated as CASSLRRDTGELSF.

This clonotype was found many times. This CDR3 reads CASSVGPIAYEQYF. The CDR3 bases are TGTGCCAGCAGTGTCGGGCCGATCGCCTACGAGCAGTACTTC. This rearrangement joins TRBV6-1 to TRBJ2-7; unclear D gene. Between the trimmed V and J ends, which lost 4 bases and 2 bases, there was a span of 12 bases. The CDR3 is made up of 14 amino acids. Germline-derived CDR1 and CDR2 are MNHNS and SASEGT.